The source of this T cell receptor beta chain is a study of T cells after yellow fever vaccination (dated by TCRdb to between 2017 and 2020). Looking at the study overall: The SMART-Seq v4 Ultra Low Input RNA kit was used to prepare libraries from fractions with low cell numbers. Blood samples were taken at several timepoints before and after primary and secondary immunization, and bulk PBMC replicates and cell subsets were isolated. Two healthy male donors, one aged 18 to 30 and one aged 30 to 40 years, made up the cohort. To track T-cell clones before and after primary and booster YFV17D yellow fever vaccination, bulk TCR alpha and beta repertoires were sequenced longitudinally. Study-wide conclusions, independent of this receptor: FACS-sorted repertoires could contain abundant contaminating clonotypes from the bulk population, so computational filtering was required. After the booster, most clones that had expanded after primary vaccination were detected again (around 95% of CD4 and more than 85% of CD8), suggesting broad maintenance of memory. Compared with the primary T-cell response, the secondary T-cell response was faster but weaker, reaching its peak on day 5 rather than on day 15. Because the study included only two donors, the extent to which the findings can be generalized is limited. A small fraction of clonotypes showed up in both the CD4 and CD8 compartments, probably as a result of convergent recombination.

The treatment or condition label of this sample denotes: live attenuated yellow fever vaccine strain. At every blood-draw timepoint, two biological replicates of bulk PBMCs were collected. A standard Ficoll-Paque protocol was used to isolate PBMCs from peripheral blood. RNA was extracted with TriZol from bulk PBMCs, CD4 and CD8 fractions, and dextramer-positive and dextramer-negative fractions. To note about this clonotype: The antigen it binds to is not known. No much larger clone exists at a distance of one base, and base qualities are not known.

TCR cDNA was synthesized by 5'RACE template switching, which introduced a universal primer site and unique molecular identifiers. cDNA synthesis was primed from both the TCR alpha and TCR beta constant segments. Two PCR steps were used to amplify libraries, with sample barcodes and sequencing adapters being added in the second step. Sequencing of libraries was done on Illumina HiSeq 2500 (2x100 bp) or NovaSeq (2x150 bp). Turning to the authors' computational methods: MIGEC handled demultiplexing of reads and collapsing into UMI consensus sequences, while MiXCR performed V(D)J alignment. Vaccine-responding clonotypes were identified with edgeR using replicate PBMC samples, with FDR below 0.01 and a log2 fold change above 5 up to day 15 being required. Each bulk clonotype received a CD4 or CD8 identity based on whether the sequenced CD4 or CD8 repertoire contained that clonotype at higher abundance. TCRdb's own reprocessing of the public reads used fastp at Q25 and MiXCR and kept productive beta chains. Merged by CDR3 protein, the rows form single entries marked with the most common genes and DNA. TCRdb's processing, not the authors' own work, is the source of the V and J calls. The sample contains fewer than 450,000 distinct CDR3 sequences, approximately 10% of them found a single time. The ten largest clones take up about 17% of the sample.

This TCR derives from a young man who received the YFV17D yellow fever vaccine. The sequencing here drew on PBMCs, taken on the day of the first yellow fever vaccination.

At the DNA level, the sequence is TGTGCCATCGGCCAACAGGGGTTGAATTCACCCCTCCACTTT. This sequence encodes CAIGQQGLNSPLHF. This sequence uses TRBV10-3 and TRBJ1-6; TRBD1 matches 7 bases in the middle. The germline V gene supplies CDR1 ENHRY and CDR2 SYGVKD. V loses 8 bases at its end and J loses 7 bases; junction bases beyond the gene matches: 8. Including the terminal cysteine and phenylalanine, the CDR3 comprises 14 residues. The only DNA kept is the CDR3, 42 bases in frame from the first base.